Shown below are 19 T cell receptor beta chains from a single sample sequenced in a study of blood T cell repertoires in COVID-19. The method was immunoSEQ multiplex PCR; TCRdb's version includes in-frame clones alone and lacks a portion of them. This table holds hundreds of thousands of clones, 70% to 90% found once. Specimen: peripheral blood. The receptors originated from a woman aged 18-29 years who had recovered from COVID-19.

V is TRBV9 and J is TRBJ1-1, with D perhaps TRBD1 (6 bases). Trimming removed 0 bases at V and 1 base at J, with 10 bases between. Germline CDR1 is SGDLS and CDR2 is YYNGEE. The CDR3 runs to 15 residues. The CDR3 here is CASSVAGQKNTEAFF. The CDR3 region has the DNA TGTGCCAGCAGCGTAGCTGGACAGAAGAACACTGAAGCTTTCTTT.

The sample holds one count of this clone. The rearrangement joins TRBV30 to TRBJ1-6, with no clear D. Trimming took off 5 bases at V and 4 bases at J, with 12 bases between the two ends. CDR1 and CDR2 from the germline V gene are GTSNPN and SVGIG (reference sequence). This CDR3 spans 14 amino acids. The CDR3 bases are TGTGCCTGGGGAGAAATACTGTATAATTCACCCCTCCACTTT. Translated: CAWGEILYNSPLHF. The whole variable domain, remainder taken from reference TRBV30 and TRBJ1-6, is SQTIHQWPATLVQPVGSPLSLECTVEGTSNPNLYWYRQAAGRGLQLLFYSVGIGQISSEVPQNLSASRPQDRQFILSSKKLLLSDSGFYLCAWGEILYNSPLHFGNGTRLTVT.

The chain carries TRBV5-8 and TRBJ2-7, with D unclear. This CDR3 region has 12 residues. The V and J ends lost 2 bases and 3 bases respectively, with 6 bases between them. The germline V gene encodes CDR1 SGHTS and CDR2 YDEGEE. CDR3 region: CASSFISYEQYF. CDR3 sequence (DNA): TGTGCCAGCAGCTTCATCAGCTACGAGCAGTACTTC.

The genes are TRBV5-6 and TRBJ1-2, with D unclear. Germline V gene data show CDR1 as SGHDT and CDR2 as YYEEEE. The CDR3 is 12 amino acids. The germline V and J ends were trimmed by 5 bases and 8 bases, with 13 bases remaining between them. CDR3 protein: CASSYGSRGYTF. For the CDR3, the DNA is TGTGCCAGCAGTTACGGGAGTAGAGGCTACACCTTC.

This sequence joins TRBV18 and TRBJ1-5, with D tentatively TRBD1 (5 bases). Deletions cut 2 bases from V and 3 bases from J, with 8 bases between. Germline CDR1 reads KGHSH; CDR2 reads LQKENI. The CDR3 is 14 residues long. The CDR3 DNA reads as TGTGCCAGCTCACCAGGGGACTACAATCAGCCCCAGCATTTT. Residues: CASSPGDYNQPQHF.

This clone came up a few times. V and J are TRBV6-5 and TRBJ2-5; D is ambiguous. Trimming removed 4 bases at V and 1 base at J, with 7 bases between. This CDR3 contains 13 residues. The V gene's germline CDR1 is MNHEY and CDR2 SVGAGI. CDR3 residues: CASSWSGQETQYF. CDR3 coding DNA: TGTGCCAGCAGTTGGTCCGGCCAAGAGACCCAGTACTTC.

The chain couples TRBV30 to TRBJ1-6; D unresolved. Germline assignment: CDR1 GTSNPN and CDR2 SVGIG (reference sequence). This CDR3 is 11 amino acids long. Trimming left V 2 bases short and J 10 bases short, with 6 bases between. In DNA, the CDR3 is TGTGCCTGGAGTTCGAGCTCACCCCTCCACTTT. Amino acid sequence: CAWSSSSPLHF.

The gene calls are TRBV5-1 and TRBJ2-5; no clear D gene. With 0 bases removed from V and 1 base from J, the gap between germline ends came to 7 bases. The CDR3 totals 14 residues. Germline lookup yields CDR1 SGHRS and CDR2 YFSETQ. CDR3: CASSLDLAQETQYF. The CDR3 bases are TGCGCCAGCAGCTTGGACTTAGCCCAAGAGACCCAGTACTTC.

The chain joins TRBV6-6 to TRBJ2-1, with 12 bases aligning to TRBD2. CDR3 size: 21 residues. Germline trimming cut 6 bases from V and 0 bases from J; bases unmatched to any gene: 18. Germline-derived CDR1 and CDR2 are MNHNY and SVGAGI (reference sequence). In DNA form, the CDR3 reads TGTGCCAGCAGCATACTTAGAACTAGCGGGAGGCCCCAGAGCTCCTACAATGAGCAGTTCTTC. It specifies CASSILRTSGRPQSSYNEQFF.

The CDR3 coding sequence is TGCAGCGTAGGACAGGGGGCCTCGGATGGCTACACCTTC. It specifies CSVGQGASDGYTF. This chain connects TRBV29-1 to TRBJ1-2; 11 bases align to TRBD1. The V gene's germline CDR1 is SQVTM and CDR2 ANQGSEA. This CDR3 has 13 residues. Trimming took 6 bases from V and 6 from J; bases not matched to a gene: 6. Full variable domain (remainder filled in from reference TRBV29-1 and TRBJ1-2): SAVISQKPSRDICQRGTSLTIQCQVDSQVTMMFWYRQQPGQSLTLIATANQGSEATYESGFVIDKFPISRPNLTFSTLTVSNMSPEDSSIYLCSVGQGASDGYTFGSGTRLTVV.

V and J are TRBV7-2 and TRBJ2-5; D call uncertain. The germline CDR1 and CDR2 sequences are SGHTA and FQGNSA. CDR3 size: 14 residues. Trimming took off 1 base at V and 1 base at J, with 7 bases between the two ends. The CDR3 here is CASSLGRAQETQYF. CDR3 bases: TGTGCCAGCAGCTTAGGTAGAGCCCAAGAGACCCAGTACTTC.

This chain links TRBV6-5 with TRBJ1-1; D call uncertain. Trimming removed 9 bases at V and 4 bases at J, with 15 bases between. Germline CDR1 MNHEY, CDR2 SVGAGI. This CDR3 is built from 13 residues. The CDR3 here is CASEPAGGTEAFF. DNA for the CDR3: TGTGCCAGTGAACCCGCTGGAGGCACTGAAGCTTTCTTT.

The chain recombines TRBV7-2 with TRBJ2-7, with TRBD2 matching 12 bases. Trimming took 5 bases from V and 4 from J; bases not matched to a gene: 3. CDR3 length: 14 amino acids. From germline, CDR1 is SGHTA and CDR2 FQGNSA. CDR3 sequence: CASSAGTSGYEQYF. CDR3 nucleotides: TGTGCCAGCAGCGCTGGGACTAGCGGGTACGAGCAGTACTTC.

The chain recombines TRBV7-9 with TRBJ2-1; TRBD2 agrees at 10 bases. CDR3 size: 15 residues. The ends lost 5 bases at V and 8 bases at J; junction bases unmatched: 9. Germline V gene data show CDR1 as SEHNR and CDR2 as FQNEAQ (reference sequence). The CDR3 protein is CASSPRIAGGHEQFF. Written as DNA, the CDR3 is TGTGCCAGCAGCCCACGTATAGCGGGAGGACATGAGCAGTTCTTC.

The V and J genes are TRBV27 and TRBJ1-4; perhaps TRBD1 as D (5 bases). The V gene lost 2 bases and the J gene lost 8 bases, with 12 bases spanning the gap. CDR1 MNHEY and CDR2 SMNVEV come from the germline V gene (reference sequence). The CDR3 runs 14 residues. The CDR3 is CASSLGQGGEKLFF. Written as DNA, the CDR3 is TGTGCCAGCAGTTTAGGCCAGGGAGGGGAAAAACTGTTTTTT.

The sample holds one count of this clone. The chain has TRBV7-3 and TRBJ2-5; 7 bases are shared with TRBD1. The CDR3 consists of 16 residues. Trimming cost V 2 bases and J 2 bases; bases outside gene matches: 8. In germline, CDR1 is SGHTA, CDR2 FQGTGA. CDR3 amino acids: CASSLFPAGGQETQYF. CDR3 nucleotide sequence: TGTGCCAGCAGCTTATTCCCGGCAGGGGGACAAGAGACCCAGTACTTC.

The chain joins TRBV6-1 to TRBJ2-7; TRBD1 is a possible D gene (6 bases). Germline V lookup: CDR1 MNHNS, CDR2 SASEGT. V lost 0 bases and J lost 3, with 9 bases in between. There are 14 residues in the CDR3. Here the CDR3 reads CASSEALGHYEQYF. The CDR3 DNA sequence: TGTGCCAGCAGTGAAGCGTTGGGACACTACGAGCAGTACTTC.

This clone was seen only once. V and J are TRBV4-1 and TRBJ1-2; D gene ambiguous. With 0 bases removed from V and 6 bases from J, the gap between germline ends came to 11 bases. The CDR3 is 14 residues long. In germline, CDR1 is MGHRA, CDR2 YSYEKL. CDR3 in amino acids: CASSQDREDHGYTF. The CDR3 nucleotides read TGCGCCAGCAGCCAAGATAGGGAGGACCATGGCTACACCTTC.

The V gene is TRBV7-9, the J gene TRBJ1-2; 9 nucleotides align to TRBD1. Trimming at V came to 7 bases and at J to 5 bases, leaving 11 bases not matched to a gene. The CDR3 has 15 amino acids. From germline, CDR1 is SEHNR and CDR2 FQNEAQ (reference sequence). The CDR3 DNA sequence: TGTGCCAGCACCCCACAGGGGGCGGGGCGGTATGGCTACACCTTC. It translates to CASTPQGAGRYGYTF. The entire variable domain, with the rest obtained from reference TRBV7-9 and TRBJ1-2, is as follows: DTGVSQNPRHKITKRGQNVTFRCDPISEHNRLYWYRQTLGQGPEFLTYFQNEAQLEKSRLLSDRFSAERPKGSFSTLEIQRTEQGDSAMYLCASTPQGAGRYGYTFGSGTRLTVV.